Here is one T cell receptor beta chain with its context. The clone's antigen remains unknown. It may be a read error: a sequence one base away is much more abundant. Inclusive of the bounding cysteine and phenylalanine, the CDR3 is 14 residues long. The only DNA kept is the CDR3, 42 bases in frame from the first base. Taken from the germline V gene, the CDR1 and CDR2 loops are SGDLS and YYNGEE. The axillary draining lymph nodes of breast cancer patients were the source of the lymph node samples. The data stem from a study of breast tumors, draining lymph nodes, adjacent tissues (dated by TCRdb to the mid-2010s). About the study as a whole: The study compared TCR beta repertoires across tumor, adjacent nontumor tissue and axillary lymph nodes from breast cancer patients. In human breast cancer, the study set out to evaluate how tumor, surrounding tissue and draining lymph node repertoires relate to one another and whether T cells may move between these sites. General findings and caveats noted by the study authors: Tumor and nontumor tissue repertoires were found to be significantly more similar in luminal-like than in basal-like breast cancer. Rather than being directly demonstrated, the conclusion that tumor T cells originate in lymph nodes was presented as consistent with a hypothesis. The data were considered consistent with the idea that most tumor T cells come from the lymph node and then expand in tumor tissue. Tumor T-cell repertoires showed less diversity than lymph node repertoires and more diversity than nontumor tissue repertoires, and tumor T-cell repertoires showed preferential V and J gene usage.

Sequencing relied on an Illumina HiSeq 2000. Multiplex PCR amplification was used to generate the TCR beta chain libraries. The amplified TCR beta chain products were analyzed by high-throughput sequencing. The raw public data were reprocessed by TCRdb itself: fastp quality trimming at Q25, MiXCR clonotype calling, in-frame beta chains only. When rows share a CDR3 protein, they turn into one entry using the most common DNA and genes. Counted in this sample were some 130,000 distinct CDR3 sequences; approximately 20% of them appeared once. Around 2.6% of the sample belongs to the ten largest clones. The chain uses TRBV9 and TRBJ1-4, with 8 bases aligning to TRBD1. Sample: axillary lymph node tissue. This clonotype was obtained from a female donor with breast cancer. Some clones in this sample may be carry-over from other donors' samples. In nucleotides, the sequence is TGTGCCAGCGGCGTCGGACAGGGTAATGAAAAACTGTTTTTT. This sequence encodes CASGVGQGNEKLFF.